Shown below are 6 T cell receptor beta chains from a single sample sequenced in a study of blood T cell repertoires in COVID-19 (dated by TCRdb to between 2020 and 2021). Library method: the immunoSEQ multiplex PCR assay. Imported from immuneACCESS, the table was reduced by TCRdb to in-frame sequences with V and J called. These copies leave out some clones; in studies compared against another copy, an unresolved V gene accounts for under half, and the cause of the remainder is not known. The sample table shows 70,000 to 95,000 clones, and roughly 80% are seen once. The ten largest account for 20% to 25% of the sample. The sample comprised peripheral blood. All receptors come from a woman aged 70-85 years with acute or convalescent COVID-19.

A few counts support this clone. The V and J genes are TRBV4-1 and TRBJ2-1, with 10 bases identical to TRBD2. V shed 5 bases and J 4 bases; nucleotides not matched to a gene: 8. This CDR3 has 16 residues. Germline lookup yields CDR1 MGHRA and CDR2 YSYEKL. The CDR3: CASSISGLAKYNEQFF. CDR3 in DNA: TGCGCCAGCAGCATATCGGGACTAGCGAAATACAATGAGCAGTTCTTC.

J is TRBJ2-5 and V is TRBV2; 14 bases map to TRBD2. Germline lookup yields CDR1 SNHLY and CDR2 FYNNEI. J lost 4 bases, V lost 8 bases, and 6 bases had no gene match. This CDR3 contains 15 residues. The CDR3 DNA is TGTGCCAGCTGGGGACTAGCGGGAGTTCCAGAGACCCAGTACTTC. Amino acids: CASWGLAGVPETQYF.

V usage is TRBV18 and J usage is TRBJ2-7, with 7 bases matching TRBD2. CDR1 KGHSH and CDR2 LQKENI come from the germline V gene. CDR3 size: 17 residues. Losses at the gene ends were 1 base for V and 2 bases for J; bases not matched to a gene: 11. CDR3 bases: TGTGCCAGCTCACCACGTATGGTTCTAGCGGCCCCCTACGAGCAGTACTTC. Translated, it gives CASSPRMVLAAPYEQYF.

This chain links TRBV7-9 with TRBJ2-1, with 9 nucleotides matching TRBD2. There are 15 residues in the CDR3. With 1 base clipped from V and 7 bases from J, the junction kept 5 bases outside the gene matches. Germline loops: CDR1 SEHNR, CDR2 FQNEAQ (reference sequence). CDR3 sequence (DNA): TGTGCCAGCAGCTTAGGTAGCGGGAGTCAGAATGAGCAGTTCTTC. It is translated as CASSLGSGSQNEQFF.

J is TRBJ1-3 and V is TRBV7-6; a possible D gene is TRBD1 (5 bases). The germline gives CDR1 SGHVS, CDR2 FNYEAQ. The CDR3 has 15 residues. Trimming removed 2 bases at V and 0 bases at J, with 8 bases between. CDR3 amino acids: CASSLRTISGNTIYF. The CDR3 nucleotides are TGTGCCAGCAGCTTACGGACAATCTCTGGAAACACCATATATTTT.

CDR3 residues: CASSQYRGQGYTF. In nucleotides, the CDR3 is TGTGCCAGCAGCCAGTACAGGGGACAGGGCTACACCTTC. The rearrangement joins TRBV27 to TRBJ1-2, with 7 positions matching TRBD1. In germline, CDR1 is MNHEY, CDR2 SMNVEV (reference sequence). Germline trimming cut 6 bases from V and 8 bases from J; bases unmatched to any gene: 9. The CDR3 spans 13 residues.